The source of this T cell receptor beta chain is a study of regulatory T cells in long-lasting Graves disease. The overall study: Patients newly diagnosed with Graves' had been on antithyroid drugs for under 3 months. General observations from the study: New patients shared some 970 public clonotypes, fewer than the approximately 2,500 shared by persistent patients. TCR diversity was lower in persistent than newly diagnosed Graves' disease.

CDR1 is MGHRA and CDR2 is YSYEKL in the germline V gene. V was pared by 1 base and J by 7 bases, with 6 bases of the junction left unmatched. This CDR3 is 16 amino acids long. Time point indicated: newly diagnosed GD, antithyroid drugs for less than 3 months. RNA from PBMCs was the source of the TCR library. Through Arm-PCR of CDR3 regions and iRepertoire HTBI primers, TCR beta libraries were built. Using its own MiXCR run on the multiplex PCR reads, TCRdb lists one record per CDR3 protein. The table shows roughly 410,000 distinct CDR3 sequences, with 15% occurring only once. A note on this clonotype: The target antigen is unknown.

Separately, the same data were catalogued under a study of T cells in Graves' hyperthyroidism and ophthalmopathy. That report adds: With the HTBI primer set, the TCR CDR3 went through a first round of RT-PCR.

The receptor comes from a middle-aged woman with Graves disease. This material consisted of peripheral blood mononuclear cells (PBMCs), taken at new diagnosis, from a patient treated with antithyroid drugs. This chain connects TRBV4-1 to TRBJ1-6; 8 nucleotides match TRBD1. In nucleotides, the CDR3 is TGCGCCAGCAGCCAAGGACAGGGGCTTGCGAATTCACCCCTCCACTTT. It specifies CASSQGQGLANSPLHF.